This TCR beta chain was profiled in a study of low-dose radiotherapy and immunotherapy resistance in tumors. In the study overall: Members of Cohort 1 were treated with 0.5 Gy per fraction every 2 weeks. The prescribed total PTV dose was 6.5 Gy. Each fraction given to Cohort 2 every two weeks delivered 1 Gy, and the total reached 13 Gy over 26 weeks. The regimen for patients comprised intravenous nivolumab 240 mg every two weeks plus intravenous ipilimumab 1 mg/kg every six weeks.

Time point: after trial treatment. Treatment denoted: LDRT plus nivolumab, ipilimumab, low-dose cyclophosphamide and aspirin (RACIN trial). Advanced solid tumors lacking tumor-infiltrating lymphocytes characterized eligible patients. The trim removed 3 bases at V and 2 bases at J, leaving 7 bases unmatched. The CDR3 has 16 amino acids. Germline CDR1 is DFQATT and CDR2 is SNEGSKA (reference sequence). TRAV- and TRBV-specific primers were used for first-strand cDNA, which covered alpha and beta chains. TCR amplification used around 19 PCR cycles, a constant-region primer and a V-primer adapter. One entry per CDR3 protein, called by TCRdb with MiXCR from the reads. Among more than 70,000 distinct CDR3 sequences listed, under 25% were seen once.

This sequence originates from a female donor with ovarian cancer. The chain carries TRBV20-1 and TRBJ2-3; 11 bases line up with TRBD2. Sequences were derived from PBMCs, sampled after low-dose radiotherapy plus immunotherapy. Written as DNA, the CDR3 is TGCAGTGCTAGTGTAGGGACTAGCGGCCACACAGATACGCAGTATTTT. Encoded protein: CSASVGTSGHTDTQYF.